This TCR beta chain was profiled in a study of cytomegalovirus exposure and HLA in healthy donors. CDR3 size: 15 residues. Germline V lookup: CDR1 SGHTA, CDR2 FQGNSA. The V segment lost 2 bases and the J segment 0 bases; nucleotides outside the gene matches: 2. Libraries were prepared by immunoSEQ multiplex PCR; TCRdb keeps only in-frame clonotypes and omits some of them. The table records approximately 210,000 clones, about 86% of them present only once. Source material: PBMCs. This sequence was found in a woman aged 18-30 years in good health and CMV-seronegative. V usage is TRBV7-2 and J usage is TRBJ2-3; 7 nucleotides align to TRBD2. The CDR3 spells CASSLISGSTDTQYF. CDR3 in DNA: TGTGCCAGCAGCTTAATTAGCGGGAGCACAGATACGCAGTATTTT.